The 17 T cell receptor beta chains given below trace back to one sample, sequenced in a study of T-cell reconstitution after alpha-beta-depleted transplantation in children. Unique molecular identifiers were incorporated during preparation of the TCRbeta library. Each CDR3 protein gets one entry after TCRdb re-called the PCR reads with MiXCR. The sample has about 460,000 distinct CDR3 sequences, about 10% seen once. Source: PBMCs, taken before TCRalphabeta/CD19-depleted stem cell transplant. The receptor set was obtained from a child aged 2-15 years with inherited bone marrow failure, due to receive a stem cell transplant.

V is TRBV20-1 and J is TRBJ1-4; D possibly corresponds to TRBD1 (5 bases). The CDR3 is made up of 13 amino acids. Germline assignment: CDR1 DFQATT and CDR2 SNEGSKA (reference sequence). The V end lost 3 bases, the J end lost 3 bases, and 8 bases lay between the germline ends. The chain's CDR3 is CSASGGPNEKLFF. DNA for the CDR3: TGCAGTGCTAGTGGGGGACCTAATGAAAAACTGTTTTTT.

The table lists this clonotype with many counts. The rearrangement joins TRBV27 to TRBJ2-7; D not certain. CDR1 is MNHEY and CDR2 is SMNVEV in the germline V gene (reference sequence). V was shortened by 0 bases and J by 0 bases, with 6 bases between the two germline ends. The CDR3 covers 14 residues. The CDR3 spells CASSLSPSSYEQYF. The DNA of the CDR3 is TGTGCCAGCAGTTTATCCCCGAGCTCCTACGAGCAGTACTTC.

As to this clonotype: Possible read error: a much larger clone is one base away. The chain recombines TRBV7-2 with TRBJ1-3; D is undetermined. In germline, CDR1 is SGHTA, CDR2 FQGNSA. The CDR3 length is 17 residues. CDR3 sequence (DNA): TGTGCCAGCAGCTTAATCCCAGGAAGCCCCTCTGGAAACACCATAAATTTT. This translates into CASSLIPGSPSGNTINF. The full variable domain, its missing parts supplied by reference TRBV7-2 and TRBJ1-3, is GAGVSQSPSNKVTEKGKDVELRCDPISGHTALYWYRQSLGQGLEFLIYFQGNSAPDKSGLPSDRFSAERTGGSVSTLTIQRTQQEDSAVYLCASSLIPGSPSGNTINFGEGSWLTVV.

This clonotype was counted a few times. This chain uses TRBV20-1 with TRBJ2-7; D gene unclear. The CDR3 totals 13 residues. The ends were cut back, 0 bases at V and 4 bases at J, with 10 bases in the middle. Germline values: CDR1 DFQATT, CDR2 SNEGSKA (reference sequence). The CDR3: CSARDRAKYEQYF. In DNA form, the CDR3 reads TGCAGTGCTAGAGATCGGGCTAAATACGAGCAGTACTTC.

This clonotype was observed many times. Its ends do not fully match the called genes, so a read error is possible. V usage is TRBV7-2 and J usage is TRBJ1-6, with D perhaps matching TRBD1 (5 bases). CDR1 and CDR2 (germline): SGHTA, FQGNSA. This CDR3 is 16 amino acids long. CDR3 sequence reads: CASSLVVGQGNLPLHF. CDR3 nucleotide sequence: TGTGCCAGCAGCTTAGTTGTGGGGCAAGGGAATTTACCCCTCCACTTT.

The rearrangement links TRBV30 to TRBJ2-1, with 8 bases identical to TRBD1. This CDR3 has 13 residues. V lost 5 bases and J lost 6; bases outside the gene matches: 6. CDR1 and CDR2 (germline): GTSNPN, SVGIG (reference sequence). This chain's CDR3 is CAWAQGAFNEQFF. CDR3 coding DNA: TGTGCCTGGGCCCAGGGGGCCTTCAATGAGCAGTTCTTC.

This clonotype was counted at least ten times. This rearrangement joins TRBV19 to TRBJ1-6; TRBD1 matches at 9 bases. The V gene end was trimmed by 5 bases and the J gene end by 8 bases; junction bases not matched to a gene: 10. Germline-derived CDR1 and CDR2 are LNHDA and SQIVND (reference sequence). The CDR3 is 16 amino acids. CDR3 nucleotide sequence: TGTGCCAGTAGTCCGGACAGGGGACGATTTCATTCACCCCTCCACTTT. As protein: CASSPDRGRFHSPLHF.

This clonotype was seen at least ten times. This chain links TRBV4-3 with TRBJ2-5; TRBD2 might be the D (6 bases). The ends were cut back, 4 bases at V and 5 bases at J, with 17 bases in the middle. The CDR3 has 15 residues. Germline-derived CDR1 and CDR2 are LGHNA and YSLEER. CDR3 amino acids: CASSPSRLGRETQYF. CDR3 DNA sequence: TGCGCCAGCAGCCCGTCCCGACTAGGCCGGGAGACCCAGTACTTC.

This clonotype occurred many times. The chain has TRBV12-3 or TRBV12-4 and TRBJ2-3; D gene unclear. This CDR3 region has 13 residues. The V and J ends lost 0 bases and 4 bases respectively, with 5 bases between them. The CDR3 here is CASSLAPSDTQYF. CDR3 DNA sequence: TGTGCCAGCAGTTTAGCGCCGTCAGATACGCAGTATTTT.

In its sample, this clonotype was seen many times. The chain carries TRBV12-3 or TRBV12-4 and TRBJ2-3; 14 bases agree with TRBD2. Unmatched junction bases numbered 5, after V lost 5 bases and J lost 4 bases. The CDR3 spans 16 residues. CDR3 sequence reads: CASSGGTSGSSDTQYF. The CDR3, as DNA: TGTGCCAGCAGTGGAGGGACTAGCGGGAGCTCAGATACGCAGTATTTT.

This clonotype has a count of ten or more. The V and J genes are TRBV28 and TRBJ2-5; D may correspond to TRBD1 or TRBD2 (6 bases each). Germline V lookup: CDR1 MDHEN, CDR2 SYDVKM. The CDR3 spans 16 residues. Trimming pared 4 bases from V and 4 bases from J, leaving 19 bases between. In DNA, the CDR3 is TGTGCCAGCAGTTCCCCCTTTGGGGGGCGCGTAGAGACCCAGTACTTC. This encodes CASSSPFGGRVETQYF.

This clonotype was observed many times. V gene TRBV27 combines with J gene TRBJ2-1; D remains unclear. The CDR3 is 12 amino acids. Germline V lookup: CDR1 MNHEY, CDR2 SMNVEV (reference sequence). V lost 6 bases and J 7 bases, leaving 10 bases between the germline ends. CDR3 DNA: TGTGCCAGCAGCCGGCTGAGTAATGAGCAGTTCTTC. Residues: CASSRLSNEQFF.

This clonotype showed up just once. This may be a read error, as it is one base from a much larger clone. This chain uses TRBV29-1 with TRBJ2-7, with 9 bases fitting TRBD1. The CDR3 length is 13 residues. Germline V gene sequence: CDR1 SQVTM, CDR2 ANQGSEA. The CDR3 protein is CSVNTGGPYEQNF. CDR3 sequence (DNA): TGCAGCGTTAACACAGGGGGCCCCTACGAGCAGAACTTC.

V and J are TRBV20-1 and TRBJ2-1, with 8 bases identical to TRBD2. CDR3 length equals 16 residues. V was clipped by 6 bases and J by 4 bases; unmatched bases: 14. Per germline, CDR1 DFQATT and CDR2 SNEGSKA (reference sequence). The CDR3: CSAGDERLALYNEQFF. DNA for the CDR3: TGCAGTGCCGGTGATGAGAGACTAGCGCTATACAATGAGCAGTTCTTC.

The V call is TRBV28, the J call TRBJ2-7; tentative D call: TRBD1 (6 bases). This CDR3 has 13 residues. CDR1 and CDR2 from the germline V gene are MDHEN and SYDVKM. V was pared by 6 bases and J by 1 base, with 10 bases between. The chain's CDR3 is CASSTGTSYEQYF. The CDR3 DNA is TGTGCCAGCAGCACCGGGACATCCTACGAGCAGTACTTC.

This rearrangement joins TRBV10-2 to TRBJ2-7; unclear D gene. Trimming shortened V by 2 bases and J by 3 bases, and 11 bases separated the two germline ends. The CDR3 has 14 residues. CDR1 and CDR2 from the germline V gene are WSHSY and SAAADI. The CDR3 sequence: CASSEGFVGYEQYF. In DNA, the CDR3 is TGCGCCAGCAGTGAGGGGTTCGTGGGCTACGAGCAGTACTTC.

This clonotype was observed a handful of times. The chain joins TRBV2 to TRBJ2-2, with D perhaps being TRBD1 or TRBD2 (5 bases each). V was pared by 0 bases and J by 1 base, with 15 bases between. Germline CDR1 SNHLY, CDR2 FYNNEI. This CDR3 comprises 18 residues. CDR3 coding DNA: TGTGCCAGCAGTGAAGCCGCTGGACGGGACGGGAACACCGGGGAGCTGTTTTTT. Translated, it gives CASSEAAGRDGNTGELFF.